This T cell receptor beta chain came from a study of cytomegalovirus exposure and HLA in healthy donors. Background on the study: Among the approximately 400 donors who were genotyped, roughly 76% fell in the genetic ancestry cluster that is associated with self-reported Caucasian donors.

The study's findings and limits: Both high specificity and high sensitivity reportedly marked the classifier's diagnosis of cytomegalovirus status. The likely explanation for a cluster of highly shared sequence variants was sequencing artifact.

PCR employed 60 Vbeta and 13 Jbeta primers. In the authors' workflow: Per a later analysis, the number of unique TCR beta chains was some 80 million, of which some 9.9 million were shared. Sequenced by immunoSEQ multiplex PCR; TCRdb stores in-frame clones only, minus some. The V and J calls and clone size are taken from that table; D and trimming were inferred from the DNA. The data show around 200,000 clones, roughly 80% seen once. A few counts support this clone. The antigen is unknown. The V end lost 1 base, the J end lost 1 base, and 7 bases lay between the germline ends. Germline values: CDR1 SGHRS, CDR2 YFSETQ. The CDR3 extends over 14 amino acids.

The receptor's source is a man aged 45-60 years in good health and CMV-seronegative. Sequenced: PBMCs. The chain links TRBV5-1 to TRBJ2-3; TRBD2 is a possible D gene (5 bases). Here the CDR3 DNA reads TGCGCCAGCAGCTTGTCGGAGGGCACAGATACGCAGTATTTT. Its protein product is CASSLSEGTDTQYF.